The clone carrying this T cell receptor beta chain was observed at least ten times. The antigen is undetermined. The source of the sample is a study of CD8 T cells in ankylosing spondylitis. Libraries of TCR beta came from quantitative 5'-RACE with molecular barcodes. Using its own MiXCR run on the 5' RACE reads, TCRdb lists one record per CDR3 protein. The table has 200,000 to 300,000 distinct CDR3 sequences, around 9.2% seen once; the top ten hold under 7.5%. The study's findings and limits: Relatively rare in peripheral blood, disease-linked clones were also CD8+. From matched ankylosing spondylitis synovial fluid, disease-linked clones were reportedly recovered at significantly enriched levels. Some of these motif variants have turned up before, in reports on reactive arthritis synovial fluid and blood.

This TCR came from a male donor with ankylosing spondylitis or in good health (not recorded which). Source material: blood, either unsorted or a sorted T cell fraction (not recorded which).

CDR3 coding DNA: TGTGCCAGCAGTACCCGACTAGCGGAGGCTTCGGGGAATGAGCAGTTCTTC. As protein: CASSTRLAEASGNEQFF. This rearrangement joins TRBV27 to TRBJ2-1, with TRBD2 matching 9 bases. After removal of 5 bases from V and 7 bases from J, the junction contained 15 bases not matched to a gene. Germline V gives CDR1 MNHEY, CDR2 SMNVEV (reference sequence). The CDR3 contains 17 residues.